The 22 T cell receptor beta chains given below trace back to one sample, sequenced in a study of T cells in Graves' hyperthyroidism and ophthalmopathy. Amplification yielded TCR beta CDR3 regions, with RNA transcripts as the source. In the first-round RT-PCR of the TCR CDR3, the HTBI primer set was used. TCRdb analysed the multiplex PCR reads with MiXCR anew, one entry per CDR3 protein. The top ten hold around 28% of the sample, which has roughly 300,000 distinct CDR3 sequences, about 25% seen once. The sequenced material came from blood. These receptors all come from a man aged 40-50 years with Graves' hyperthyroidism that later progressed to Graves' ophthalmopathy.

This clonotype appeared many times. The chain recombines TRBV20-1 with TRBJ2-7; 9 nucleotides align to TRBD1. Germline V gene sequence: CDR1 DFQATT, CDR2 SNEGSKA (reference sequence). The J segment lost 6 bases and the V segment lost 4 bases, leaving 10 bases of the junction unmatched. The CDR3 runs 14 residues. The CDR3 reads CSATRTGVGSEQYF. CDR3 nucleotide sequence: TGCAGTGCTACCAGGACAGGGGTAGGGTCCGAGCAGTACTTC.

The chain links TRBV7-8 to TRBJ1-2; tentatively, D is TRBD1 (5 bases). Germline V gives CDR1 SGHVS, CDR2 FQNEAQ. The CDR3 runs 13 residues. V lost 5 bases and J 5 bases, leaving 12 bases between the germline ends. In DNA form, the CDR3 reads TGTGCCAGCAGCCGGGGGGGGACGTATGGCTACACCTTC. Amino acid sequence: CASSRGGTYGYTF.

This clonotype was counted at least ten times. The CDR3 DNA follows: TGTGCCTGGAGTGTCTCAAATAACTATGGCTACACCTTC. Protein sequence: CAWSVSNNYGYTF. This chain connects TRBV30 to TRBJ1-2; D remains ambiguous. The CDR3 sequence is 13 residues long. The V end lost 0 bases, the J end lost 1 base, and 6 bases lay between the germline ends. Germline V gene data show CDR1 as GTSNPN and CDR2 as SVGIG (reference sequence).

The rearrangement joins TRBV20-1 to TRBJ2-7; 10 nucleotides line up with TRBD2. This CDR3 is built from 14 residues. The germline V gene encodes CDR1 DFQATT and CDR2 SNEGSKA (reference sequence). V was pared by 6 bases and J by 3 bases, with 8 bases of the junction left unmatched. Here the CDR3 reads CSASGTSARYEQYF. CDR3 nucleotide sequence: TGCAGTGCCTCTGGGACTAGCGCTCGCTACGAGCAGTACTTC.

This clonotype has at least ten counts. The chain recombines TRBV5-1 with TRBJ1-1; 7 positions match TRBD1. V lost 3 bases, J lost 5 bases, and 10 bases stayed unmatched. The germline CDR1 and CDR2 sequences are SGHRS and YFSETQ. The CDR3 consists of 15 residues. The DNA for the CDR3 is TGCGCCAGCAGCTGGACGACAGGGAAGGAGACTGAAGCTTTCTTT. It codes for CASSWTTGKETEAFF.

In its sample, this clonotype was seen many times. The J gene is TRBJ2-7, the V gene TRBV6-5; 7 nucleotides line up with TRBD1. The CDR3 totals 16 residues. The germline V gene encodes CDR1 MNHEY and CDR2 SVGAGI. Trimming removed 4 bases from V and 9 bases from J; junction bases left unmatched: 18. The CDR3 nucleotides read TGTGCCAGCAGTTCCACCGGGACAGCGCTCCCTCTAGGGCAGTACTTC. It specifies CASSSTGTALPLGQYF.

V and J are TRBV6-2 or TRBV6-3 and TRBJ2-7; TRBD1 matches 7 bases. The CDR3 is made up of 15 amino acids. The V and J ends lost 1 base and 1 base, in that order; junction bases with no gene match: 4. CDR1 is MNHEY, CDR2 SVGEGT, per germline. The CDR3 sequence: CASSYYPDRSYEQYF. The CDR3 bases are TGTGCCAGCAGTTACTACCCGGACAGGTCCTACGAGCAGTACTTC.

Many counts were recorded for this clonotype. The chain carries TRBV20-1 and TRBJ2-7, with D perhaps TRBD1 (5 bases). Trimming removed 6 bases from V and 6 bases from J, with 15 bases in between. Germline V gene sequence: CDR1 DFQATT, CDR2 SNEGSKA (reference sequence). The CDR3 length is 12 residues. DNA for the CDR3: TGCAGTGCGAGGACACGGCGAGGCGAGCAGTACTTC. Translation gives CSARTRRGEQYF.

The table lists this clonotype with many counts. The chain has TRBV14 and TRBJ2-2; 7 nucleotides line up with TRBD2. In germline, CDR1 is SGHDN, CDR2 FVKESK. The CDR3 spans 15 residues. Trimming cost V 5 bases and J 6 bases; bases outside gene matches: 9. The CDR3: CASSVRTRWPGELFF. The CDR3 DNA reads TGTGCCAGCAGCGTCCGGACTAGGTGGCCCGGGGAGCTGTTTTTT.

This clonotype was seen at least ten times. V is TRBV7-3 and J is TRBJ2-7, with D uncertain. Germline V lookup: CDR1 SGHTA, CDR2 FQGTGA. Deletions cut 5 bases from V and 0 bases from J, with 14 bases between. The CDR3 contains 15 residues. The CDR3 nucleotides are TGTGCCAGCAGCCTAGGCAGTCAGAGCTCCTACGAGCAGTACTTC. Its translation is CASSLGSQSSYEQYF.

This clonotype has a count of ten or more. V and J are TRBV28 and TRBJ1-1; D gene unclear. The CDR3 length is 11 residues. Trimming removed 7 bases from V and 6 bases from J, with 9 bases in between. From germline, CDR1 is MDHEN and CDR2 SYDVKM. CDR3: CASTKRAEAFF. The CDR3 DNA reads as TGTGCCAGCACCAAGAGGGCTGAAGCTTTCTTT. The variable domain in full, with the rest retrieved from reference TRBV28 and TRBJ1-1, is DVKVTQSSRYLVKRTGEKVFLECVQDMDHENMFWYRQDPGLGLRLIYFSYDVKMKEKGDIPEGYSVSREKKERFSLILESASTNQTSMYLCASTKRAEAFFGQGTRLTVV.

This clonotype was seen many times. This sequence joins TRBV7-3 and TRBJ2-7; 9 nucleotides agree with TRBD2. V trimming: 2 bases; J trimming: 5 bases; junction bases outside the gene matches: 4. CDR3 length: 14 residues. Germline V lookup: CDR1 SGHTA, CDR2 FQGTGA. The DNA for the CDR3 is TGTGCCAGCAGCTTAGCGGGAGGGCCCCACGAGCAGTACTTC. Its translation: CASSLAGGPHEQYF. Using reference TRBV7-3 and TRBJ2-7 for the parts outside the CDR3, the full variable domain is GAGVSQTPSNKVTEKGKYVELRCDPISGHTALYWYRQSLGQGPEFLIYFQGTGAADDSGLPNDRFFAVRPEGSVSTLKIQRTERGDSAVYLCASSLAGGPHEQYFGPGTRLTVT.

This rearrangement joins TRBV20-1 to TRBJ2-5, with 8 bases matching TRBD2. This CDR3 has 15 amino acids. V was pared by 6 bases and J by 4 bases, with 13 bases of the junction left unmatched. Germline V CDR1 and CDR2: DFQATT, SNEGSKA (reference sequence). The CDR3 DNA follows: TGCAGTGCCCCCGACGCGGGAGGCCGGGGAGAGACCCAGTACTTC. Protein: CSAPDAGGRGETQYF.

The chain has TRBV5-4 and TRBJ2-7, with 7 positions matching TRBD2. V lost 0 bases, J lost 3 bases, and 6 bases stayed unmatched. CDR1 and CDR2 from the germline V gene are SGHNT and YYREEE (reference sequence). The CDR3 totals 15 residues. Here the CDR3 reads CASSLGGAGIYEQYF. DNA of the CDR3: TGTGCCAGCAGCTTGGGTGGAGCGGGAATCTACGAGCAGTACTTC.

The table lists this clonotype with many counts. V is TRBV28 and J is TRBJ2-5; D may be TRBD1 (5 bases). Germline V CDR1 and CDR2: MDHEN, SYDVKM. This CDR3 has 15 amino acids. The V end was cut by 7 bases, the J end by 2 bases, with 17 bases between. CDR3 nucleotides: TGTGCCAGCATTCCTGGGGTACAGGTGCAAGAGACCCAGTACTTC. Protein product: CASIPGVQVQETQYF. The full variable domain, in which reference TRBV28 and TRBJ2-5 provide the parts outside the CDR3, is DVKVTQSSRYLVKRTGEKVFLECVQDMDHENMFWYRQDPGLGLRLIYFSYDVKMKEKGDIPEGYSVSREKKERFSLILESASTNQTSMYLCASIPGVQVQETQYFGPGTRLLVL.

This clonotype was recorded at least ten times. This chain uses TRBV6-5 with TRBJ2-5, with 15 bases fitting TRBD2. The CDR3 consists of 13 residues. The V gene's germline CDR1 is MNHEY and CDR2 SVGAGI. The J segment lost 13 bases and the V segment lost 7 bases, leaving 7 bases of the junction unmatched. The CDR3 sequence: CASIGTSGRSPYF. As DNA, the CDR3 is TGTGCCAGCATCGGGACTAGCGGGAGGTCCCCGTACTTC.

This clonotype was detected many times. J is TRBJ2-3 and V is TRBV28; 10 nucleotides line up with TRBD2. CDR3 length equals 18 residues. Germline V gene data show CDR1 as MDHEN and CDR2 as SYDVKM. Trimming took 5 bases from V and 5 from J; bases not matched to a gene: 16. The CDR3 DNA is TGTGCCAGCAGTCGGGGCTGGGGACTAGCGCTGACTCGAGATACGCAGTATTTT. It specifies CASSRGWGLALTRDTQYF.

This clonotype was seen more than once but under ten times. This sequence joins TRBV4-1 and TRBJ1-2; possible D gene TRBD1, 5 bases. The CDR3 has 15 amino acids. CDR1 and CDR2 from the germline V gene are MGHRA and YSYEKL. V lost 3 bases, J lost 6 bases, and 17 bases lay in between. The CDR3 sequence is CASSHKFGGGDGYTF. CDR3 nucleotide sequence: TGCGCCAGCAGCCATAAGTTCGGGGGAGGGGATGGCTACACCTTC.

Ten or more counts support this clonotype. V usage is TRBV6-1 and J usage is TRBJ1-1; weak D call: TRBD1 (6 bases). V lost 7 bases to trimming and J lost 0 bases, with 12 bases between them. CDR1 and CDR2 from the germline V gene are MNHNS and SASEGT. This CDR3 spans 14 amino acids. The DNA for the CDR3 is TGTGCCAGCACCCCGACAGGTTTGAACACTGAAGCTTTCTTT. Its protein product is CASTPTGLNTEAFF.

This clonotype was seen repeatedly, ten times or more. The chain carries TRBV2 and TRBJ2-7; 11 bases agree with TRBD2. This CDR3 has 16 amino acids. CDR1 is SNHLY and CDR2 is FYNNEI in the germline V gene. V lost 6 bases, J lost 3 bases, and 10 bases stayed unmatched. The CDR3 protein is CASSRELAGEGYEQYF. The CDR3 coding sequence is TGTGCCAGCAGCCGTGAACTAGCGGGAGAGGGCTACGAGCAGTACTTC.

In its sample, this clonotype was seen many times. The CDR3 nucleotides are TGCGCCAGCAGCACCCCGGGACAGGGCGAGCAGTACTTC. Encoded protein: CASSTPGQGEQYF. V gene TRBV5-1 combines with J gene TRBJ2-7; TRBD1 aligns across 9 bases. CDR1 and CDR2 (germline): SGHRS, YFSETQ. With V trimmed by 4 bases and J by 6 bases, 5 bases remained unmatched. The CDR3 has 13 residues.

The chain carries TRBV6-1 and TRBJ2-5, with a possible D match to TRBD1 (6 bases). The CDR3 is made up of 14 amino acids. The V gene's germline CDR1 is MNHNS and CDR2 SASEGT. Trimming shortened V by 2 bases and J by 5 bases, and 12 bases separated the two germline ends. DNA for the CDR3: TGTGCCAGCAGTGAACAACAGGGCGGGGAGACCCAGTACTTC. Translation: CASSEQQGGETQYF.